This is a list of T cell receptor beta chains from one sample in a study of cytomegalovirus exposure and HLA in healthy donors. Clones were sequenced by immunoSEQ multiplex PCR, and TCRdb holds only the in-frame ones, with some missing. The sample yields over 100,000 clones, approximately 64% seen once. Sequencing input: PBMCs. Receptor source: a woman in her forties in good health and CMV-seronegative. CDR3s include the opening cysteine and the closing phenylalanine or tryptophan. The D gene is left open where the match is weak. Clone size is stated in some rows and not others, as once, few, many or a class when expanded.

d_call clone_size j_call v_call cdr3_aa cdr3_nt
- few TRBJ1-1 TRBV5-8 CASRWGLWGAFF TGTGCCAGCAGATGGGGGCTCTGGGGGGCTTTCTTT
TRBD1 few TRBJ2-7 TRBV6-6 CASCAGQGMYEQYF TGTGCCAGTTGCGCGGGACAGGGGATGTACGAGCAGTACTTC
- - TRBJ1-4 TRBV10-1 CASGDRVNEKLFF TGCGCCAGCGGAGACAGAGTTAATGAAAAACTGTTTTTT
TRBD1 - TRBJ1-5 TRBV30 CAWSTPGTGGNQPQHF TGTGCCTGGAGTACACCCGGGACAGGGGGGAATCAGCCCCAGCATTTT
- - TRBJ2-3 TRBV6-5 CASATPAQTQYF TGTGCCAGCGCGACTCCGGCACAAACGCAGTATTTT
TRBD1 - TRBJ2-3 TRBV7-2 CASSPPGQGPDTQYF TGTGCCAGCAGCCCACCGGGACAGGGACCAGATACGCAGTATTTT
TRBD1 - TRBJ2-7 TRBV5-4 CASSHDRGNYYEQYF TGTGCCAGCAGCCACGACAGGGGGAACTATTACGAGCAGTACTTC
- - TRBJ1-2 TRBV6-5 CASTRGTSNYGYTF TGTGCCAGCACCCGGGGGACTTCCAACTATGGCTACACCTTC
- once TRBJ1-1 TRBV5-5 CASSGTGGTEAFF TGTGCCAGCAGCGGTACCGGGGGCACTGAAGCTTTCTTT
TRBD1 - TRBJ1-1 TRBV7-2 CASSLKATGTAFF TGTGCCAGCAGCCTAAAAGCGACAGGGACAGCTTTCTTT
- - TRBJ1-1 TRBV29-1 CSVETGTGTYTEAFF TGCAGCGTGGAGACAGGTACGGGCACGTACACTGAAGCTTTCTTT
- - TRBJ1-3 TRBV2 CASSGGREGTIYF TGTGCCAGCAGTGGAGGGAGGGAGGGCACCATATATTTT
- - TRBJ1-2 TRBV6-4 CASRREQGPNYGYTF TGTGCCAGCAGACGGGAGCAGGGACCTAACTATGGCTACACCTTC
TRBD1 - TRBJ1-4 TRBV7-3 CASSSTGEANEKLFF TGTGCCAGCAGCTCTACAGGGGAAGCTAATGAAAAACTGTTTTTT
- - TRBJ1-2 TRBV19 CASSFSGTYGYTF TGTGCCAGTAGTTTCTCAGGGACTTATGGCTACACCTTC
- few TRBJ2-3 TRBV30 CAWSPSGGPGDTQYF TGTGCCTGGAGTCCATCCGGGGGTCCGGGCGATACGCAGTATTTT
- - TRBJ2-5 TRBV6-6 CASSFRGNQETQYF TGTGCCAGCAGTTTCAGGGGTAACCAAGAGACCCAGTACTTC
- - TRBJ2-1 TRBV27 CASGMPRLGHEQFF TGTGCCAGCGGTATGCCCAGACTAGGACATGAGCAGTTCTTC
- - TRBJ1-2 TRBV28 CASNPVGAGYGYTF TGTGCCAGCAATCCTGTAGGGGCGGGGTATGGCTACACCTTC
TRBD1 few TRBJ1-5 TRBV19 CASALQGAGGNQPQHF TGTGCCAGTGCCTTACAGGGGGCCGGAGGCAATCAGCCCCAGCATTTT
TRBD2 - TRBJ2-3 TRBV10-3 CAISQSTSGGARTDTQYF TGTGCCATCAGTCAAAGTACTAGCGGGGGGGCGCGAACAGATACGCAGTATTTT
- - TRBJ1-1 TRBV6-6 CASSYFALAGLTEAFF TGTGCCAGCAGTTACTTCGCCTTGGCAGGACTTACTGAAGCTTTCTTT
- - TRBJ1-2 TRBV4-1 CASSQAPGGDSHYGYTF TGCGCCAGCAGCCAAGCCCCCGGCGGAGACAGTCACTATGGCTACACCTTC
- - TRBJ1-1 TRBV5-1 CASSSRGSGTEAFF TGCGCCAGCAGCTCCAGGGGTTCCGGCACTGAAGCTTTCTTT
- - TRBJ1-5 TRBV19 CASSIPGEQPQHF TGTGCCAGTAGTATACCGGGGGAGCAGCCCCAGCATTTT
- - TRBJ2-2 TRBV30 CAWSTGVRISGELFF TGTGCCTGGAGTACGGGGGTGCGGATATCAGGGGAGCTGTTTTTT
- - TRBJ1-1 TRBV4-2 CASSQGPSGNTEAFF TGTGCCAGCAGCCAAGGCCCTTCAGGGAACACTGAAGCTTTCTTT
TRBD2 - TRBJ2-7 TRBV6-5 CASSPGGRLYEQYF TGTGCCAGCAGCCCGGGAGGGAGGCTCTACGAGCAGTACTTC
- - TRBJ2-7 TRBV2 CASVPASGQYF TGTGCCAGCGTCCCCGCGTCTGGGCAGTACTTC
- - TRBJ2-5 TRBV30 CAWSEQDPQETQYF TGTGCCTGGAGTGAACAGGATCCCCAAGAGACCCAGTACTTC
TRBD1 few TRBJ2-7 TRBV27 CASSLSGTGTYEQYF TGTGCCAGCAGTTTATCTGGGACAGGCACCTACGAGCAGTACTTC
- - TRBJ1-1 TRBV5-1 CASSLAQGSNTEAFF TGCGCCAGCAGCTTAGCACAGGGAAGCAACACTGAAGCTTTCTTT
- - TRBJ2-7 TRBV7-2 CASSLFMQGLYEQYF TGTGCCAGCAGCCTCTTTATGCAGGGTCTCTACGAGCAGTACTTC
TRBD1 - TRBJ1-2 TRBV7-9 CASSSDRADGYTF TGTGCCAGCAGCTCCGACAGGGCCGATGGCTACACCTTC
- - TRBJ1-2 TRBV19 CASSIARGAVNYGYTF TGTGCCAGTAGTATAGCCCGGGGGGCTGTCAACTATGGCTACACCTTC
TRBD1 - TRBJ2-5 TRBV19 CASTERGDRGETQYF TGTGCCAGTACCGAAAGGGGGGACAGGGGAGAGACCCAGTACTTC
- - TRBJ2-2 TRBV5-6 CASGSASRNTGELFF TGTGCCAGCGGAAGCGCTAGCCGGAACACCGGGGAGCTGTTTTTT
TRBD1 - TRBJ1-2 TRBV28 CATWDRGGHYGYTF TGTGCCACCTGGGACAGGGGGGGCCACTATGGCTACACCTTC
- - TRBJ1-4 TRBV9 CASSVGGFDEKLFF TGTGCCAGCAGCGTAGGAGGGTTTGATGAAAAACTGTTTTTT
TRBD1 once TRBJ2-2 TRBV5-1 CASSWTGGDSAGELFF TGCGCCAGCAGCTGGACAGGGGGCGACAGTGCCGGGGAGCTGTTTTTT